This entry lists 14 T cell receptor beta chains sequenced from one sample in a study of neoadjuvant anti-PD-1 for oral cavity cancer. TCRdb's copy holds only in-frame clones and misses some; the assay was immunoSEQ multiplex PCR. This sample has about 14,000 clones, with about 37% found just once. Described time point: after neoadjuvant nivolumab, at surgical resection. The sample in question was tumor tissue, obtained after nivolumab (anti-PD-1) treatment. The receptors derive from a person aged 35-79 years with oral cavity squamous cell carcinoma.

This clone occurred a few times. V gene TRBV7-2 combines with J gene TRBJ2-2; D is unclear. CDR1 and CDR2 from the germline V gene are SGHTA and FQGNSA. This CDR3 is 14 amino acids long. Trimming left V 1 base short and J 1 base short, with 4 bases between. The CDR3 DNA reads TGTGCCAGCAGCTTAGTGGGGAACACCGGGGAGCTGTTTTTT. It codes for CASSLVGNTGELFF. The full variable domain, its missing parts supplied by reference TRBV7-2 and TRBJ2-2, is GAGVSQSPSNKVTEKGKDVELRCDPISGHTALYWYRQSLGQGLEFLIYFQGNSAPDKSGLPSDRFSAERTGGSVSTLTIQRTQQEDSAVYLCASSLVGNTGELFFGEGSRLTVL.

J is TRBJ2-1 and V is TRBV6-5, with 9 bases identical to TRBD2. Germline V gene data show CDR1 as MNHEY and CDR2 as SVGAGI. J lost 10 bases, V lost 2 bases, and 6 bases had no gene match. The CDR3 has 14 amino acids. The CDR3 protein is CASSYQAGGREQFF. The DNA of the CDR3 is TGTGCCAGCAGTTACCAAGCGGGGGGTCGGGAGCAGTTCTTC.

The rearrangement uses TRBV6-1 and TRBJ2-2; 7 bases are a match to TRBD2. The CDR3 has 17 amino acids. V lost 3 bases to trimming and J lost 4 bases; unmatched junction nucleotides: 11. Germline CDR1 MNHNS, CDR2 SASEGT. The CDR3, as DNA: TGTGCCAGCAGTGAGCGCAGGCCCGGGGGGATCACCGGGGAGCTGTTTTTT. Encoded protein: CASSERRPGGITGELFF.

This chain uses TRBV7-2 with TRBJ2-5; 12 nucleotides align to TRBD2. Germline CDR1 SGHTA, CDR2 FQGNSA. J was trimmed by 6 bases and V by 4 bases; bases with no gene match: 6. CDR3 length: 15 residues. DNA for the CDR3: TGTGCCAGCAGCTCGACTAGCGGGGGCAGGAAGACCCAGTACTTC. This codes for CASSSTSGGRKTQYF.

A few counts support this clone. The chain carries TRBV7-9 and TRBJ1-3, with D tentatively TRBD1 (6 bases). Germline lookup yields CDR1 SEHNR and CDR2 FQNEAQ (reference sequence). The V end was cut by 5 bases, the J end by 0 bases, with 8 bases between. This CDR3 comprises 14 residues. The CDR3 spells CASSQQGSGNTIYF. The CDR3 bases are TGTGCCAGCAGCCAACAGGGCTCTGGAAACACCATATATTTT.

A few counts support this clone. This chain's CDR3 is CASSIRGAEQYF. The CDR3 DNA sequence: TGTGCCAGTAGTATCCGGGGAGCCGAGCAGTACTTC. This chain joins TRBV19 and TRBJ2-7, with D tentatively TRBD2 (5 bases). Looked up from germline, CDR1 is LNHDA and CDR2 is SQIVND (reference sequence). The CDR3 covers 12 residues. Trimming took 3 bases from V and 6 from J, leaving 9 bases between them.

This chain connects TRBV6-5 to TRBJ2-7, with a tentative D call TRBD1 (6 bases). V lost 5 bases and J lost 2, with 13 bases in between. CDR3 length: 14 residues. Germline CDR1 is MNHEY and CDR2 is SVGAGI. The DNA for the CDR3 is TGTGCCAGCAGTCAAGACAGGTTTCCCTACGAGCAGTACTTC. As protein: CASSQDRFPYEQYF.

This clone was detected a few times. The chain employs TRBV11-2 and TRBJ1-3; perhaps TRBD1 as D (5 bases). The germline V and J ends were trimmed by 3 bases and 2 bases, with 23 bases remaining between them. Germline CDR1 SGHAT, CDR2 FQNNGV. The CDR3 spans 19 residues. Here the CDR3 DNA reads TGTGCCAGCAGCTTTAAAATCTATCCCAACAGGACCACTGGAAACACCATATATTTT. This codes for CASSFKIYPNRTTGNTIYF.

The chain has TRBV4-3 and TRBJ1-4, with unresolved D. Trimming left V 1 base short and J 0 bases short, with 6 bases between. The germline CDR1 and CDR2 sequences are LGHNA and YSLEER. The CDR3 totals 15 residues. CDR3 region: CASSQASTTNEKLFF. Written as DNA, the CDR3 is TGCGCCAGCAGCCAAGCGTCCACAACTAATGAAAAACTGTTTTTT.

The chain joins TRBV4-3 to TRBJ1-1; D not certain. The germline V gene has CDR1 LGHNA and CDR2 YSLEER. The CDR3 runs to 15 residues. Trimming took off 0 bases at V and 6 bases at J, with 14 bases between the two ends. The CDR3 loop reads CASSQEYSPMAEAFF. The CDR3 DNA follows: TGCGCCAGCAGCCAAGAATACAGCCCCATGGCTGAAGCTTTCTTT.

This chain joins TRBV6-1 and TRBJ2-7, with 9 nucleotides matching TRBD1. The CDR3 runs 15 residues. Trimming removed 4 bases from V and 7 bases from J; junction bases left unmatched: 11. Per germline, CDR1 MNHNS and CDR2 SASEGT. The CDR3 nucleotides are TGTGCCAGCAGTGTACTTGGGACAGGGATCGAGGAGCAGTACTTC. This sequence encodes CASSVLGTGIEEQYF.

This chain connects TRBV19 to TRBJ2-3, with D unclear. Germline assignment: CDR1 LNHDA and CDR2 SQIVND (reference sequence). This CDR3 comprises 18 residues. Trimming cost V 4 bases and J 2 bases, with 22 bases left between them. The CDR3 bases are TGTGCCAGTAGTAAAACCTCCGGACGGGCAACCTCCACAGATACGCAGTATTTT. It codes for CASSKTSGRATSTDTQYF.

The chain joins TRBV6-6 to TRBJ2-7; D might be TRBD1 (6 bases). CDR3 length: 14 residues. Germline CDR1 and CDR2: MNHNY and SVGAGI (reference sequence). Trimming took off 2 bases at V and 1 base at J, with 9 bases between the two ends. The chain's CDR3 is CASSYRGGSYEQYF. In DNA form, the CDR3 reads TGTGCCAGCAGTTACCGAGGGGGATCCTACGAGCAGTACTTC.

This clone occurred a few times. The chain links TRBV10-3 to TRBJ1-2, with D possibly TRBD1 on 5 matching bases. Germline assignment: CDR1 ENHRY and CDR2 SYGVKD. CDR3 length equals 11 residues. Trimming removed 7 bases at V and 8 bases at J, with 11 bases between. In nucleotides, the CDR3 is TGTGCCATCACGGGGGGTGGCGGCTACACCTTC. As protein: CAITGGGGYTF.